This T cell receptor (beta chain) was sequenced during a study of blood T cells in healthy people across ages. Germline lookup yields CDR1 DFQATT and CDR2 SNEGSKA (reference sequence). The CDR3 runs to 14 residues. Caucasian, healthy and from Russia, the donors were aged between roughly 6 and 100. A J-beta primer mix and a sample-barcoded 5' primer were used in a second PCR of roughly 6 to 11 cycles. Using its own MiXCR run on the 5' RACE reads, TCRdb lists one record per CDR3 protein. The sample lists approximately 1.5 million distinct CDR3 sequences, roughly two fifths occurring once. Sequenced: blood. The receptor's source is a woman aged 18-29 years in good health. The rearrangement links TRBV20-1 to TRBJ2-5; D gene uncertain. The tail of the sequence fits TRBJ2-7 better, so the J call may be wrong. Written as DNA, the CDR3 is TGCAGTGCTGTTATCGGGCCTCGTCTTTACGAGCAGTACTTC. Translating gives CSAVIGPRLYEQYF.